This TCR beta chain stems from a study of OX40 agonist ivuxolimab in advanced cancers. Across the study: Among those treated, three patients had partial responses, one with hepatocellular carcinoma and two with cutaneous melanoma.

Study conclusions and caveats: A proportion of nonresponders additionally exhibited low normalized T-cell clonal expansion. Averaged across samples, CD8+ T cells carried more expanded clones than CD4+ did.

This clone was detected once. The antigen is undetermined. CDR3 size: 14 residues. Germline-derived CDR1 and CDR2 are MNHNS and SASEGT. V was shortened by 2 bases and J by 0 bases, with 7 bases between the two germline ends. TCRdb's copy holds only in-frame clones and misses some; the assay was immunoSEQ multiplex PCR. Of 63,000 or so clones listed, around 88% are singletons. This TCR was sampled from an adult with an advanced solid tumor such as melanoma, head and neck, liver or kidney cancer. The chain couples TRBV6-1 to TRBJ1-1; unclear D gene. This sample comprised CD4+ or CD8+ T cells sorted from blood, obtained in a trial of the OX40 agonist ivuxolimab. The CDR3 is CASSEPGLNTEAFF. In nucleotides, the CDR3 is TGTGCCAGCAGTGAACCAGGCTTGAACACTGAAGCTTTCTTT.